Below are 7 T cell receptor beta chains sequenced from a single sample in a study of blood T cells in healthy people across ages (dated by TCRdb to the mid-2010s). The library was built by means of 5' RACE. Instrument used: Illumina HiSeq 2500. A second roughly 6 to 12 cycle PCR used a sample-barcoded 5' primer and a J-beta primer mix. TCRdb cleaned the public reads at Q25 with fastp, built clones with MiXCR and kept in-frame beta chains. Rows with a matching CDR3 protein are joined into one entry that keeps the most common DNA and genes. A total of nearly 800,000 distinct CDR3 sequences appear in this sample, approximately 53% of them only once. The top ten clonotypes cover roughly 26% of the sample. Specimen: blood. The source is a man between 40 and 49 years old in good health.

This chain links TRBV6-6 with TRBJ2-1; D ambiguous. CDR3 length equals 15 residues. Trimming pared 2 bases from V and 2 bases from J, leaving 10 bases between. Germline CDR1 is MNHNY and CDR2 is SVGAGI (reference sequence). The CDR3 region has the DNA TGTGCCAGCAGTTACGCTTTACTCCCCTACAATGAGCAGTTCTTC. This gives the protein CASSYALLPYNEQFF.

Only a few counts were recorded for this clonotype. The V gene is TRBV9, the J gene TRBJ2-5, with 10 positions matching TRBD1. Germline V lookup: CDR1 SGDLS, CDR2 YYNGEE. The CDR3 totals 17 residues. The J segment lost 5 bases and the V segment lost 1 base, leaving 11 bases of the junction unmatched. The CDR3 nucleotides read TGTGCCAGCAGCGTAAACCCCTCGACAGGGGGCAGGGAGACCCAGTACTTC. The encoded protein is CASSVNPSTGGRETQYF. Filled out from reference TRBV9 and TRBJ2-5, the complete variable domain reads DSGVTQTPKHLITATGQRVTLRCSPRSGDLSVYWYQQSLDQGLQFLIQYYNGEERAKGNILERFSAQQFPDLHSELNLSSLELGDSALYFCASSVNPSTGGRETQYFGPGTRLLVL.

The chain recombines TRBV4-2 with TRBJ1-5; tentatively, D is TRBD1 (6 bases). This CDR3 is 15 amino acids long. Germline-derived CDR1 and CDR2 are LGHNA and YNFKEQ. Trimming pared 0 bases from V and 6 bases from J, leaving 12 bases between. The CDR3 spells CASSQDLGGSQPQHF. Written as DNA, the CDR3 is TGTGCCAGCAGCCAAGATTTAGGGGGTTCTCAGCCCCAGCATTTT.

The chain couples TRBV28 to TRBJ2-3; 9 bases are shared with TRBD2. The germline gives CDR1 MDHEN, CDR2 SYDVKM. Trimming cost V 6 bases and J 5 bases; bases outside gene matches: 9. This CDR3 has 15 amino acids. This chain's CDR3 is CASSVSGSQGDTQYF. The CDR3 coding sequence is TGTGCCAGCAGCGTTAGCGGGAGCCAAGGAGATACGCAGTATTTT.

This clonotype was found many times. The chain links TRBV3-1 to TRBJ2-7; 7 nucleotides line up with TRBD2. Unmatched junction bases numbered 0, after V lost 4 bases and J lost 0 bases. This CDR3 is built from 13 residues. From germline, CDR1 is LGHDT and CDR2 YNNKEL (reference sequence). The CDR3 loop is CASSRGSSYEQYF. CDR3 coding DNA: TGTGCCAGCAGCCGCGGGAGCTCCTACGAGCAGTACTTC.

The chain has TRBV7-2 and TRBJ1-6, with 8 bases matching TRBD1. The germline CDR1 and CDR2 sequences are SGHTA and FQGNSA. Trimming at V came to 5 bases and at J to 0 bases, leaving 9 bases not matched to a gene. This CDR3 contains 18 residues. The CDR3 region is CASSQEGTGNSYNSPLHF. CDR3 nucleotide sequence: TGTGCCAGCAGCCAAGAAGGGACAGGAAACTCCTATAATTCACCCCTCCACTTT.

The chain couples TRBV29-1 to TRBJ2-2; TRBD1 or TRBD2 may be the D gene (5 bases each). CDR3 size: 15 residues. Trimming took off 1 base at V and 0 bases at J, with 9 bases between the two ends. From germline, CDR1 is SQVTM and CDR2 ANQGSEA. The CDR3 DNA follows: TGCAGCGTTGAAGGAGGGGCCGCGAACACCGGGGAGCTGTTTTTT. This codes for CSVEGGAANTGELFF.